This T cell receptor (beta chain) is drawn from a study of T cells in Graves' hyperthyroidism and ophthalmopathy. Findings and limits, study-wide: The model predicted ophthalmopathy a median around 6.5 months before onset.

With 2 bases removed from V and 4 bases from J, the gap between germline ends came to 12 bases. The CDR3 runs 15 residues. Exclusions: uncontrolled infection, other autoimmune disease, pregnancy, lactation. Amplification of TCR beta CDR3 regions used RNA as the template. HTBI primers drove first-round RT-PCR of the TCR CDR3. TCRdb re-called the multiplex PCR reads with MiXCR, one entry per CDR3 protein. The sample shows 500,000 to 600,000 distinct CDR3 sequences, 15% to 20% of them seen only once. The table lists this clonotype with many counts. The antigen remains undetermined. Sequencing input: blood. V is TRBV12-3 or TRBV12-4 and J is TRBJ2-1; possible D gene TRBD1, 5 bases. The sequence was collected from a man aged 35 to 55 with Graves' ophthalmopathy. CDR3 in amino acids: CASSLRTKPYNEQFF. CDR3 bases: TGTGCCAGCAGTTTAAGGACAAAACCGTACAATGAGCAGTTCTTC.